This is a list of T cell receptor beta chains from one sample in a study of early T cells in non-severe SARS-CoV-2 infection. A single record per CDR3 protein comes from TCRdb applying MiXCR to the 5' RACE reads. The sample shows about 22,000 distinct CDR3 sequences, 4% to 5% of them seen only once. Material: whole blood. Receptors originate from an adult who was a healthcare worker with PCR-confirmed SARS-CoV-2 infection or an uninfected control (not recorded which). Both conserved end residues are part of each CDR3. Each record gives: J gene, V gene, CDR3 protein.

j_gene: TRBJ1-1
v_gene: TRBV30
CDR3aa: CAWTPGGAEAFF

j_gene: TRBJ2-7
v_gene: TRBV6-1
CDR3aa: CASAISYEQYF

j_gene: TRBJ1-4
v_gene: TRBV18
CDR3aa: CASSPSVLQGGEKLFF

j_gene: TRBJ2-1
v_gene: TRBV3-1
CDR3aa: CASSRDRAGYNEQFF

j_gene: TRBJ1-1
v_gene: TRBV11-2
CDR3aa: CASSSAPVQNTEAFF

j_gene: TRBJ1-1
v_gene: TRBV10-3
CDR3aa: CAIREDRGNTEAFF

j_gene: TRBJ2-1
v_gene: TRBV15
CDR3aa: CATSRETGEPHNEQFF

j_gene: TRBJ1-2
v_gene: TRBV11-2
CDR3aa: CASSLAGSNYGYTF

j_gene: TRBJ2-3
v_gene: TRBV7-2
CDR3aa: CASSSRGSGATDTQYF

j_gene: TRBJ1-1
v_gene: TRBV27
CDR3aa: CASSLHTVNTEAFF

j_gene: TRBJ2-1
v_gene: TRBV5-5
CDR3aa: CASSLDPSSYNEQFF

j_gene: TRBJ2-7
v_gene: TRBV30
CDR3aa: CAWSGLGAGAGSYEQYF

j_gene: TRBJ1-1
v_gene: TRBV3-1
CDR3aa: CASSQAMATEAFF

j_gene: TRBJ2-2
v_gene: TRBV6-5
CDR3aa: CASRTSGATGELFF

j_gene: TRBJ1-5
v_gene: TRBV6-6
CDR3aa: CASSPERNQPQHF